These 29 T cell receptor beta chains came from one sample sequenced in a study of naive and memory T cell subsets. Four PCR rounds used nested alpha and beta constant region primers plus the SP2 primer. Via MiXCR, TCRdb re-called the 5' RACE reads, giving one row per CDR3 protein. The sample has roughly 60,000 distinct CDR3 sequences, over 7% seen once; the top ten hold 9% to 10%. An oligonucleotide containing a UMI was ligated to the 3' end of TCR cDNA. The receptors come from a male donor in good health.

The rearrangement uses TRBV5-4 and TRBJ2-7, with D perhaps TRBD2 (5 bases). The CDR3 spans 15 residues. Per germline, CDR1 SGHNT and CDR2 YYREEE (reference sequence). The V end lost 4 bases, the J end lost 6 bases, and 20 bases lay between the germline ends. CDR3 sequence reads: CASSPRGSVAAEQYF. In nucleotides, the CDR3 is TGTGCCAGCAGCCCCCGGGGTAGTGTCGCTGCCGAGCAGTACTTC. The full variable domain, with the rest looked up from reference TRBV5-4 and TRBJ2-7, is ETGVTQSPTHLIKTRGQQVTLRCSSQSGHNTVSWYQQALGQGPQFIFQYYREEENGRGNFPPRFSGLQFPNYSSELNVNALELDDSALYLCASSPRGSVAAEQYFGPGTRLTVT.

The rearrangement uses TRBV10-3 and TRBJ2-3; 10 positions match TRBD2. Germline CDR1 and CDR2: ENHRY and SYGVKD. CDR3 length: 14 residues. J gave up 2 bases and V 7 bases, and 3 bases lay outside the gene matches. The CDR3 DNA sequence: TGTGCCATCAAGGGACTAGCGAACACAGATACGCAGTATTTT. Translated: CAIKGLANTDTQYF.

The table lists this clonotype with many counts. The chain couples TRBV12-3 or TRBV12-4 to TRBJ2-7, with D possibly being TRBD1 (7 bases). V gave up 3 bases and J gave up 2 bases, with 14 bases separating them. The CDR3 consists of 15 residues. The CDR3 is CASSFPDREAYEQYF. The CDR3 DNA sequence: TGTGCCAGCAGTTTCCCCGACAGGGAGGCCTACGAGCAGTACTTC.

This clonotype was detected ten times or more. The chain combines TRBV6-2 or TRBV6-3 with TRBJ2-2; possibly TRBD1 for D (5 bases). CDR1 is MNHEY, CDR2 SVGEGT, per germline. The V gene lost 4 bases and the J gene lost 4 bases, with 13 bases spanning the gap. This CDR3 is 15 amino acids long. As DNA, the CDR3 is TGTGCCAGCAGTTCCTCTAAGGGGCTCACCGGGGAGCTGTTTTTT. Amino acid sequence: CASSSSKGLTGELFF.

The rearrangement uses TRBV12-3 or TRBV12-4 and TRBJ2-7; a possible D gene is TRBD2 (6 bases). V was cut by 6 bases and J by 5 bases, with 14 bases left in between. The CDR3 is made up of 13 amino acids. In DNA form, the CDR3 reads TGTGCCAGCAGAGTGGGGGGAGTCCACGAGCAGTACTTC. It translates to CASRVGGVHEQYF.

This clonotype was found many times. The V gene is TRBV10-3, the J gene TRBJ2-7; D is possibly TRBD2 (5 bases). This CDR3 is built from 16 residues. CDR1 is ENHRY, CDR2 SYGVKD, per germline. V gave up 6 bases and J gave up 6 bases, with 24 bases separating them. This chain's CDR3 is CAISDPDADSSAEQYF. The CDR3 coding sequence is TGTGCCATCAGCGATCCGGATGCGGACTCCTCCGCCGAGCAGTACTTC.

This clonotype was recorded at least ten times. J is TRBJ2-5 and V is TRBV9; TRBD2 matches 8 bases. The CDR3 has 14 amino acids. Per the germline V gene, CDR1 is SGDLS and CDR2 is YYNGEE. J gave up 5 bases and V 3 bases, and 6 bases lay outside the gene matches. The CDR3 bases are TGTGCCAGCAGCGCCACGACTAGCGCGGAGACCCAGTACTTC. It codes for CASSATTSAETQYF.

This clonotype was counted only a few times. The V and J genes are TRBV7-9 and TRBJ2-5, with D maybe TRBD2 (6 bases). Trimming cost V 5 bases and J 3 bases, with 19 bases left between them. Germline V CDR1 and CDR2: SEHNR, FQNEAQ (reference sequence). The CDR3 runs 16 residues. The CDR3 sequence: CASSKRGGDPKETQYF. The CDR3 bases are TGTGCCAGCAGCAAAAGAGGCGGGGACCCTAAAGAGACCCAGTACTTC.

There are a few counts of this clonotype. This sequence joins TRBV3-1 and TRBJ2-5, with 8 bases fitting TRBD2. V lost 3 bases, J lost 4 bases, and 10 bases stayed unmatched. This CDR3 is 16 amino acids long. Germline CDR1 LGHDT, CDR2 YNNKEL (reference sequence). The CDR3 loop reads CASSHTAAGGGETQYF. The DNA of the CDR3 is TGTGCCAGCAGCCACACGGCGGCGGGGGGCGGAGAGACCCAGTACTTC.

This sequence joins TRBV5-1 and TRBJ2-5, with 7 bases lining up with TRBD1. The length of the CDR3 is 14 residues. The V and J ends lost 4 bases and 2 bases, in that order; junction bases with no gene match: 5. Germline lookup yields CDR1 SGHRS and CDR2 YFSETQ. CDR3 in DNA: TGCGCCAGCAGCATCCGGGACAGACAAGAGACCCAGTACTTC. Translating gives CASSIRDRQETQYF.

The sample holds many counts of this clonotype. The V call is TRBV11-2, the J call TRBJ2-1, with D tentatively TRBD1 or TRBD2 (6 bases each). Trimming shortened V by 4 bases and J by 9 bases, and 22 bases separated the two germline ends. This CDR3 contains 16 residues. The germline V gene has CDR1 SGHAT and CDR2 FQNNGV. The CDR3 DNA reads TGTGCCAGCAGCTCGCCGGGGGCTCTTCAAGACAGTGAGCAGTTCTTC. This encodes CASSSPGALQDSEQFF.

The sample holds a few counts of this clonotype. V is TRBV19 and J is TRBJ2-5; 10 positions agree with TRBD1. The V gene end was trimmed by 4 bases and the J gene end by 1 base; junction bases not matched to a gene: 6. The CDR3 covers 16 residues. Germline CDR1 reads LNHDA; CDR2 reads SQIVND (reference sequence). CDR3 amino acids: CASSTGTGVIQETQYF. CDR3 bases: TGTGCCAGTAGTACTGGGACAGGGGTAATCCAAGAGACCCAGTACTTC.

This clonotype was seen at least ten times. The rearrangement joins TRBV12-5 to TRBJ2-7; D call uncertain. CDR3 length: 12 amino acids. Trimming stripped 3 bases from V and 2 bases from J, with 5 bases between. Germline V lookup: CDR1 LGHNT, CDR2 FRNRAP. The CDR3 nucleotides read TGTGCTAGTGGTTTTGGAGCCTACGAGCAGTACTTC. Translating it yields CASGFGAYEQYF.

This clonotype was counted only a few times. V gene TRBV29-1 combines with J gene TRBJ1-1, with TRBD1 identical over 7 bases. V trimming: 6 bases; J trimming: 6 bases; junction bases outside the gene matches: 13. In germline, CDR1 is SQVTM, CDR2 ANQGSEA. The length of the CDR3 is 14 residues. CDR3 loop: CSVPRTGVRAEAFF. CDR3 sequence (DNA): TGCAGCGTCCCTAGAACAGGGGTTCGGGCTGAAGCTTTCTTT.

A few counts support this clonotype. The genes are TRBV11-2 and TRBJ1-5; possible D gene TRBD1, 6 bases. Germline CDR1 and CDR2: SGHAT and FQNNGV. The CDR3 spans 15 residues. V was trimmed by 1 base and J by 5 bases, leaving 12 bases between them. The CDR3 loop reads CASSLGWTVDQPQHF. The CDR3 DNA is TGTGCCAGCAGCTTAGGGTGGACAGTCGATCAGCCCCAGCATTTT.

This clonotype was counted only a few times. This rearrangement joins TRBV5-1 to TRBJ1-1, with no clear D. Per germline, CDR1 SGHRS and CDR2 YFSETQ. The CDR3 loop spans 14 amino acids. Trimming cost V 0 bases and J 7 bases, with 13 bases left between them. CDR3 DNA sequence: TGCGCCAGCAGCTTGGACACTTCGTTTGATGAAGCTTTCTTT. It translates to CASSLDTSFDEAFF.

The chain has TRBV20-1 and TRBJ2-1; 10 nucleotides line up with TRBD2. Germline V gene data show CDR1 as DFQATT and CDR2 as SNEGSKA (reference sequence). With 0 bases clipped from V and 9 bases from J, the junction kept 11 bases outside the gene matches. The CDR3 totals 16 residues. Here the CDR3 DNA reads TGCAGTGCTAGAGACGTAGGGGCTAGCGGGAGCCGTGAGCAGTTCTTC. This encodes CSARDVGASGSREQFF.

This clonotype was counted ten times or more. The J gene is TRBJ2-3, the V gene TRBV6-1; 8 bases agree with TRBD2. The CDR3 runs to 17 residues. CDR1 is MNHNS, CDR2 SASEGT, per germline. V lost 6 bases and J lost 0; bases outside the gene matches: 11. CDR3 amino acids: CASRWDRTGGSTDTQYF. The CDR3, as DNA: TGTGCCAGCAGATGGGACCGAACGGGGGGGAGCACAGATACGCAGTATTTT.

There are many counts of this clonotype. The rearrangement uses TRBV3-1 and TRBJ2-7, with no clear D. The CDR3 consists of 13 residues. Germline CDR1 LGHDT, CDR2 YNNKEL (reference sequence). V was pared by 2 bases and J by 6 bases, with 11 bases between. CDR3 sequence: CASSQMVGREQYF. As DNA, the CDR3 is TGTGCCAGCAGCCAAATGGTTGGCCGCGAGCAGTACTTC.

This clonotype was seen repeatedly, ten times or more. V gene TRBV7-8 combines with J gene TRBJ1-3; D may be TRBD1 (6 bases). CDR3 length: 16 amino acids. The germline V gene encodes CDR1 SGHVS and CDR2 FQNEAQ. V was pared by 10 bases and J by 8 bases, with 27 bases between. The chain's CDR3 is CATQRDRGARTDTIYF. In nucleotides, the CDR3 is TGTGCCACTCAAAGGGATCGGGGGGCGAGGACGGACACCATATATTTT.

This clonotype was counted many times. This chain links TRBV29-1 with TRBJ1-1; TRBD1 matches 7 bases. V shed 3 bases, J shed 1 base, and the junction held 11 bases outside the gene matches. Germline V gene lookup returns CDR1 SQVTM and CDR2 ANQGSEA. There are 16 residues in the CDR3. CDR3 bases: TGCAGCGTTGACGCGGGGGGGACAGAAAAGAACACTGAAGCTTTCTTT. It translates to CSVDAGGTEKNTEAFF.

This clonotype was seen a handful of times. The rearrangement links TRBV14 to TRBJ2-1; D may be TRBD2 (6 bases). The CDR3 contains 16 residues. The germline V and J ends were trimmed by 4 bases and 0 bases, with 13 bases remaining between them. CDR1 SGHDN and CDR2 FVKESK come from the germline V gene. The CDR3 nucleotides read TGTGCCAGCAGCCGAGGCGGGATCCGCTCCTACAATGAGCAGTTCTTC. Its translation: CASSRGGIRSYNEQFF.

This clonotype came up many times. The chain has TRBV11-2 and TRBJ2-7; D is possibly TRBD2 (6 bases). CDR3 size: 16 residues. From germline, CDR1 is SGHAT and CDR2 FQNNGV. V gave up 5 bases and J gave up 2 bases, with 19 bases separating them. As DNA, the CDR3 is TGTGCCAGCAGCGCCGGAGGGACGCCGGCTACCTACGAGCAGTACTTC. Protein: CASSAGGTPATYEQYF.

This clonotype occurred a few times. The chain recombines TRBV29-1 with TRBJ1-1; 7 positions match TRBD1. CDR1 and CDR2 (germline): SQVTM, ANQGSEA. The CDR3 loop spans 13 amino acids. The V segment lost 3 bases and the J segment 5 bases; nucleotides outside the gene matches: 6. CDR3 sequence: CSVDPQGRTEAFF. The CDR3 bases are TGCAGCGTTGACCCACAGGGGAGGACTGAAGCTTTCTTT.

The V gene is TRBV5-1, the J gene TRBJ1-1; D remains unclear. The CDR3 spans 14 residues. Germline loops: CDR1 SGHRS, CDR2 YFSETQ. Between the trimmed V and J ends, which lost 1 base and 0 bases, there was a span of 7 bases. The CDR3 DNA follows: TGCGCCAGCAGCTTGATTCAGGTGAACACTGAAGCTTTCTTT. Amino acids: CASSLIQVNTEAFF.

This clonotype was picked up a small number of times. The rearrangement uses TRBV7-7 and TRBJ2-7; TRBD1 matches 7 bases. Germline-derived CDR1 and CDR2 are SSHAT and FNYEAQ (reference sequence). J was trimmed by 11 bases and V by 4 bases; bases with no gene match: 17. The CDR3 totals 15 residues. This CDR3 reads CASSSDRDSLSLKYF. Here the CDR3 DNA reads TGTGCCAGCAGCTCCGACCGGGACAGTCTTTCCCTAAAGTACTTC.

As to this clonotype: A read error is possible here, since a much larger clone lies one base away. The J gene is TRBJ2-1, the V gene TRBV27, with D uncertain. The CDR3 spans 11 residues. V lost 7 bases, J lost 4 bases, and 5 bases lay in between. The germline V gene encodes CDR1 MNHEY and CDR2 SMNVEV (reference sequence). The CDR3 here is CASTQYNEQFF. CDR3 DNA sequence: TGTGCCAGCACTCAATACAATGAGCAGTTCTTC.

This clonotype was counted a few times. The genes are TRBV3-1 and TRBJ1-1; D remains ambiguous. Per the germline V gene, CDR1 is LGHDT and CDR2 is YNNKEL (reference sequence). With 1 base removed from V and 0 bases from J, the gap between germline ends came to 6 bases. The CDR3 covers 14 residues. CDR3 bases: TGTGCCAGCAGCCAAGGGACGGTGAACACTGAAGCTTTCTTT. It codes for CASSQGTVNTEAFF.

The chain employs TRBV19 and TRBJ1-1; maybe TRBD1 (5 bases). The germline gives CDR1 LNHDA, CDR2 SQIVND (reference sequence). V lost 4 bases and J lost 2, with 14 bases in between. This CDR3 has 15 amino acids. The CDR3 DNA sequence: TGTGCCAGTAGTAGTAAACGGACACTCAACACTGAAGCTTTCTTT. It translates to CASSSKRTLNTEAFF. Based on the CDR3 plus reference TRBV19 and TRBJ1-1, the full variable domain is DGGITQSPKYLFRKEGQNVTLSCEQNLNHDAMYWYRQDPGQGLRLIYYSQIVNDFQKGDIAEGYSVSREKKESFPLTVTSAQKNPTAFYLCASSSKRTLNTEAFFGQGTRLTVV.